This TCR beta chain derives from a study of blood T cells in healthy people across ages. Trimming pared 3 bases from V and 1 base from J, leaving 9 bases between. This CDR3 is 14 amino acids long. The germline gives CDR1 SGHNT, CDR2 YENEEA. It was with a sample-barcoded 5' primer and a J-beta primer mix that a second PCR of about 6 to 12 cycles was run. TCRdb processed the 5' RACE reads anew with MiXCR; each CDR3 protein has one entry. This sample carries around 700,000 distinct CDR3 sequences, roughly 25% of them seen once, and the ten largest clones take 9.4%. The sample was also linked to a second study, of T cells of mothers and their children.

The sequence was collected from a boy younger than 18 in good health. Sequenced: blood. The V gene is TRBV11-3, the J gene TRBJ1-1; D may be TRBD1 (5 bases). CDR3: CASSFAGRNTEAFF. In nucleotides, the CDR3 is TGTGCCAGCAGCTTCGCAGGGAGGAACACTGAAGCTTTCTTT.